The 32 T cell receptor beta chains in this list originate from one sample, sequenced in a study of identical twins. TCRdb reanalysed the 5' RACE reads using MiXCR and keeps one entry per CDR3 protein. This sample carries some 1,600,000 distinct CDR3 sequences, 32% of them seen once, and the ten largest clones take under 0.35%. The material sequenced was cord blood. These receptors all come from a newborn girl in good health.

The rearrangement joins TRBV4-1 to TRBJ1-4; D remains unclear. With 7 bases removed from V and 8 bases from J, the gap between germline ends came to 20 bases. CDR1 and CDR2 (germline): MGHRA, YSYEKL. CDR3 length: 15 residues. For the CDR3, the DNA is TGCGCCAGCAACCTCCGGACTACCTACCAAGAAAAACTGTTTTTT. As protein: CASNLRTTYQEKLFF.

This clonotype was detected only a few times. The gene calls are TRBV4-1 and TRBJ1-1; 12 nucleotides match TRBD1. This CDR3 comprises 17 residues. V lost 1 base to trimming and J lost 3 bases; unmatched junction nucleotides: 6. The germline CDR1 and CDR2 sequences are MGHRA and YSYEKL. The CDR3: CASSQVGTGGGYTEAFF. The CDR3 DNA sequence: TGCGCCAGCAGCCAAGTTGGGACAGGGGGCGGGTACACTGAAGCTTTCTTT.

This clonotype was found many times. The chain uses TRBV29-1 and TRBJ2-6; D call uncertain. Trimming stripped 3 bases from V and 1 base from J, with 1 base between. The CDR3 loop spans 12 amino acids. Looked up from germline, CDR1 is SQVTM and CDR2 is ANQGSEA. The CDR3 DNA reads as TGCAGCGTTGATTCTGGGGCCAACGTCCTGACTTTC. This sequence encodes CSVDSGANVLTF.

This chain links TRBV6-5 with TRBJ2-1; 7 bases match TRBD2. This CDR3 region has 15 residues. Trimming took 2 bases from V and 6 from J; bases not matched to a gene: 7. Looked up from germline, CDR1 is MNHEY and CDR2 is SVGAGI. The DNA of the CDR3 is TGTGCCAGCAGTTACGGGGCGGGAGATGTCAATGAGCAGTTCTTC. This sequence encodes CASSYGAGDVNEQFF.

The chain uses TRBV5-1 and TRBJ2-1; D is unclear. Germline V gene data show CDR1 as SGHRS and CDR2 as YFSETQ. This CDR3 region has 13 residues. With 2 bases removed from V and 9 bases from J, the gap between germline ends came to 12 bases. The CDR3 bases are TGCGCCAGCAGCTTTGGGCACGTGGGTGAGCAGTTCTTC. It is translated as CASSFGHVGEQFF.

This clonotype has just a few counts. This rearrangement joins TRBV12-5 to TRBJ2-2; maybe TRBD1 (6 bases). CDR1 and CDR2 from the germline V gene are LGHNT and FRNRAP. Trimming stripped 1 base from V and 6 bases from J, with 6 bases between. This CDR3 has 13 amino acids. CDR3 residues: CASGLAGAGELFF. CDR3 bases: TGTGCTAGTGGTTTGGCAGGGGCCGGGGAGCTGTTTTTT.

Notes on this clonotype: This may arise from a read error, as a much more abundant clone is one base away. The chain couples TRBV6-6 to TRBJ2-2; D gene uncertain. The V end was cut by 7 bases, the J end by 5 bases, with 5 bases between. The CDR3 runs to 11 residues. CDR1 is MNHNY, CDR2 SVGAGI, per germline (reference sequence). The CDR3 DNA sequence: TGTGCCAGCACCTTAACCGGGGAGCTGTTTTTT. The encoded protein is CASTLTGELFF.

The genes are TRBV12-3 or TRBV12-4 and TRBJ2-4; D is uncertain. CDR3 length equals 17 residues. The ends were cut back, 2 bases at V and 0 bases at J, with 14 bases in the middle. The CDR3 protein is CASSLTLLSLAKNIQYF. Written as DNA, the CDR3 is TGTGCCAGCAGTTTAACGTTACTGAGCCTAGCCAAAAACATTCAGTACTTC.

J is TRBJ2-2 and V is TRBV3-1; a possible D gene is TRBD2 (6 bases). The CDR3 contains 15 residues. Per the germline V gene, CDR1 is LGHDT and CDR2 is YNNKEL (reference sequence). The V end was cut by 4 bases, the J end by 4 bases, with 13 bases between. For the CDR3, the DNA is TGTGCCAGCAGCCGCGGGGAACTGAGCACCGGGGAGCTGTTTTTT. This codes for CASSRGELSTGELFF.

This clonotype was seen more than once but under ten times. The gene calls are TRBV12-5 and TRBJ2-1, with 7 bases fitting TRBD2. The length of the CDR3 is 17 residues. Per the germline V gene, CDR1 is LGHNT and CDR2 is FRNRAP. The J segment lost 5 bases and the V segment lost 3 bases, leaving 13 bases of the junction unmatched. The DNA of the CDR3 is TGTGCTAGTGGTTTAAGGGCGGGAGCTCATCGGGACAATGAGCAGTTCTTC. This gives the protein CASGLRAGAHRDNEQFF. The complete variable domain, with remaining parts taken from reference TRBV12-5 and TRBJ2-1, reads DARVTQTPRHKVTEMGQEVTMRCQPILGHNTVFWYRQTMMQGLELLAYFRNRAPLDDSGMPKDRFSAEMPDATLATLKIQPSEPRDSAVYFCASGLRAGAHRDNEQFFGPGTRLTVL.

The V call is TRBV7-9, the J call TRBJ1-1; no clear D. Germline V gene data show CDR1 as SEHNR and CDR2 as FQNEAQ (reference sequence). This CDR3 has 15 amino acids. The V end lost 5 bases, the J end lost 0 bases, and 13 bases lay between the germline ends. The CDR3: CASSPNLLVNTEAFF. CDR3 bases: TGTGCCAGCAGCCCTAACCTGCTAGTGAACACTGAAGCTTTCTTT. Full variable domain (remainder filled in from reference TRBV7-9 and TRBJ1-1): DTGVSQNPRHKITKRGQNVTFRCDPISEHNRLYWYRQTLGQGPEFLTYFQNEAQLEKSRLLSDRFSAERPKGSFSTLEIQRTEQGDSAMYLCASSPNLLVNTEAFFGQGTRLTVV.

This clonotype appeared a few times. The chain is built from TRBV6-2 or TRBV6-3 and TRBJ2-1; D may be TRBD2 (6 bases). Trimming took off 5 bases at V and 0 bases at J, with 11 bases between the two ends. CDR1 MNHEY and CDR2 SVGEGT come from the germline V gene. The CDR3 is 15 residues long. The CDR3 coding sequence is TGTGCCAGCAGTGGACTACCCTACTCCTACAATGAGCAGTTCTTC. This gives the protein CASSGLPYSYNEQFF.

This chain uses TRBV13 with TRBJ2-1, with TRBD2 matching 9 bases. J was trimmed by 5 bases and V by 5 bases; bases with no gene match: 10. Germline assignment: CDR1 PRHDT and CDR2 FYEKMQ (reference sequence). The CDR3 length is 16 residues. Written as DNA, the CDR3 is TGTGCCAGCAGCCCGACCCGGAGCGGGGGGAACAATGAGCAGTTCTTC. It codes for CASSPTRSGGNNEQFF.

V usage is TRBV7-9 and J usage is TRBJ1-4, with D maybe TRBD1 (6 bases). The ends were cut back, 5 bases at V and 5 bases at J, with 15 bases in the middle. Per the germline V gene, CDR1 is SEHNR and CDR2 is FQNEAQ (reference sequence). The CDR3 covers 15 residues. CDR3 nucleotide sequence: TGTGCCAGCAGCAACGGGGACACGCCAAATGAAAAACTGTTTTTT. Amino acid sequence: CASSNGDTPNEKLFF.

The genes are TRBV29-1 and TRBJ2-7; D unresolved. The CDR3 is 11 residues long. With 2 bases removed from V and 7 bases from J, the gap between germline ends came to 9 bases. CDR1 SQVTM and CDR2 ANQGSEA come from the germline V gene. DNA of the CDR3: TGCAGCGTTGAACCCAACAATGAGCAGTACTTC. The encoded protein is CSVEPNNEQYF.

This clonotype was counted a few times. The chain has TRBV10-3 and TRBJ2-3, with D possibly being TRBD2 (6 bases). V dropped 11 bases and J dropped 6 bases, with 18 bases sitting between them. CDR1 is ENHRY, CDR2 SYGVKD, per germline. The CDR3 runs 13 residues. The CDR3 coding sequence is TGTGCCGCCCTAGGGACTCTCACGGATACGCAGTATTTT. This sequence encodes CAALGTLTDTQYF.

The CDR3 coding sequence is TGCGCCAGCAGCTTTGACAGGGCAACTAACTATGGCTACACCTTC. Protein sequence: CASSFDRATNYGYTF. The rearrangement uses TRBV10-2 and TRBJ1-2; 7 nucleotides agree with TRBD1. V dropped 6 bases and J dropped 0; count of bases not matched to a gene: 7. Germline CDR1 is WSHSY and CDR2 is SAAADI. The CDR3 length is 15 residues.

The genes are TRBV6-6 and TRBJ1-6, with a tentative D call TRBD1 (5 bases). This CDR3 is 13 amino acids long. From germline, CDR1 is MNHNY and CDR2 SVGAGI (reference sequence). Trimming took 7 bases from V and 8 from J, leaving 12 bases between them. The CDR3 DNA reads TGTGCCAGCAAGCAGGGTGTTTATTCACCCCTCCACTTT. Its protein product is CASKQGVYSPLHF.

The rearrangement uses TRBV20-1 and TRBJ2-5; D gene uncertain. Between the trimmed V and J ends, which lost 0 bases and 11 bases, there was a span of 19 bases. CDR1 and CDR2 (germline): DFQATT, SNEGSKA (reference sequence). CDR3 size: 14 residues. The CDR3 loop reads CSARDGIPGNEQYF. The CDR3, as DNA: TGCAGTGCTAGAGATGGAATCCCCGGCAATGAGCAGTACTTC.

The chain carries TRBV25-1 and TRBJ2-3; 7 bases match TRBD2. V lost 2 bases to trimming and J lost 3 bases; unmatched junction nucleotides: 8. In germline, CDR1 is MGHDK, CDR2 SYGVNS. CDR3 length: 16 residues. CDR3 nucleotide sequence: TGTGCCAGCAGTGAACCCCCGGGAGCGGGAACAGATACGCAGTATTTT. Translation: CASSEPPGAGTDTQYF.

The chain joins TRBV29-1 to TRBJ1-2; D possibly corresponds to TRBD1 (5 bases). The CDR3 covers 13 residues. Germline V gene sequence: CDR1 SQVTM, CDR2 ANQGSEA. The V end lost 1 base, the J end lost 8 bases, and 14 bases lay between the germline ends. Written as DNA, the CDR3 is TGCAGCGTTGAAGCCACTTCCTGGGGGGGCTACACCTTC. Protein product: CSVEATSWGGYTF.

In its sample, this clonotype was seen a few times. This chain uses TRBV6-5 with TRBJ1-5, with 8 bases aligning to TRBD1. V lost 4 bases to trimming and J lost 8 bases; unmatched junction nucleotides: 25. CDR1 is MNHEY, CDR2 SVGAGI, per germline. CDR3 length equals 20 residues. CDR3 sequence (DNA): TGTGCCAGCAGTTTGGCCCTACTCGTCCCCCTCGGACAGGGCCGGGAGCCCCAGCATTTT. Its protein product is CASSLALLVPLGQGREPQHF.

The V gene is TRBV10-3, the J gene TRBJ1-1; D ambiguous. In germline, CDR1 is ENHRY, CDR2 SYGVKD. The CDR3 consists of 12 residues. V was cut by 4 bases and J by 5 bases, with 8 bases left in between. The CDR3 region is CAISARETEAFF. CDR3 nucleotides: TGTGCCATCAGTGCTCGTGAAACTGAAGCTTTCTTT.

In its sample, this clonotype was seen once. The chain combines TRBV7-2 with TRBJ1-1; 9 bases match TRBD1. Per germline, CDR1 SGHTA and CDR2 FQGNSA. This CDR3 spans 19 amino acids. Losses at the gene ends were 2 bases for V and 0 bases for J; bases not matched to a gene: 13. CDR3 DNA: TGTGCCAGCAGCTTACTCAAATACAGGGGGCGCACGATGAACACTGAAGCTTTCTTT. It specifies CASSLLKYRGRTMNTEAFF.

This clonotype was counted between two and nine times. The V call is TRBV20-1, the J call TRBJ2-5; possibly TRBD1 for D (6 bases). The CDR3 runs to 14 residues. V was trimmed by 5 bases and J by 4 bases, leaving 17 bases between them. Germline V gene data show CDR1 as DFQATT and CDR2 as SNEGSKA (reference sequence). The CDR3 sequence is CSASSRGRGETQYF. The CDR3 nucleotides read TGCAGTGCTTCCAGTAGGGGCAGGGGAGAGACCCAGTACTTC.

This clonotype has at least ten counts. V gene TRBV12-3 or TRBV12-4 combines with J gene TRBJ2-7; 8 positions match TRBD2. Trimming removed 3 bases from V and 4 bases from J; junction bases left unmatched: 2. This CDR3 is built from 13 residues. CDR3 loop: CASSLERGYEQYF. CDR3 DNA: TGTGCCAGCAGTTTGGAGCGGGGGTACGAGCAGTACTTC.

The rearrangement joins TRBV5-1 to TRBJ2-3; D might be TRBD2 (6 bases). The CDR3 runs 13 residues. V was cut by 5 bases and J by 5 bases, with 12 bases left in between. CDR1 and CDR2 (germline): SGHRS, YFSETQ. This CDR3 is CASSRPGEDTQYF. DNA for the CDR3: TGCGCCAGCAGTCGACCGGGGGAAGATACGCAGTATTTT.

In the case of this clonotype: Its ends do not fully match the called genes, so a read error is possible. The CDR3 bases are TGCGCCAGCAGCTTGACAGCTAGCGGGGGTAATGAGCGGTTCTTC. Its translation is CASSLTASGGNERFF. The chain carries TRBV5-1 and TRBJ2-1, with 10 bases aligning to TRBD2. The CDR3 extends over 15 amino acids. Looked up from germline, CDR1 is SGHRS and CDR2 is YFSETQ.

The V call is TRBV6-2 or TRBV6-3, the J call TRBJ2-5; 13 nucleotides agree with TRBD2. The last part of the DNA fits TRBJ2-7 better; the J call may be wrong. The CDR3 has 15 residues. Germline lookup yields CDR1 MNHEY and CDR2 SVGEGT. The CDR3 is CASSSGLAGTTEQYF. In DNA form, the CDR3 reads TGTGCCAGCAGTTCGGGACTAGCGGGAACCACCGAGCAGTACTTC.

This clonotype was detected a few times. V and J are TRBV29-1 and TRBJ2-5; D perhaps matches TRBD1 (6 bases). The V and J ends lost 0 bases and 11 bases respectively, with 16 bases between them. This CDR3 is 13 amino acids long. Germline CDR1 is SQVTM and CDR2 is ANQGSEA. Written as DNA, the CDR3 is TGCAGCGTTGAAGATCCTACGAATAGGGGGCAGTACTTC. Encoded protein: CSVEDPTNRGQYF. The whole variable domain, remainder taken from reference TRBV29-1 and TRBJ2-5, is SAVISQKPSRDICQRGTSLTIQCQVDSQVTMMFWYRQQPGQSLTLIATANQGSEATYESGFVIDKFPISRPNLTFSTLTVSNMSPEDSSIYLCSVEDPTNRGQYFGPGTRLLVL.

The CDR3 loop is CAWSVGGANTEAFF. CDR3 DNA sequence: TGTGCCTGGAGTGTAGGCGGCGCGAACACTGAAGCTTTCTTT. The chain carries TRBV30 and TRBJ1-1, with no clear D. Deletions cut 0 bases from V and 1 base from J, with 9 bases between. Germline values: CDR1 GTSNPN, CDR2 SVGIG (reference sequence). CDR3 length: 14 residues.

This clonotype was observed a few times. CDR3 DNA sequence: TGCAGTGCTGCAGATACAGGGCGGCGCAATCAGCCCCAGCATTTT. Its translation is CSAADTGRRNQPQHF. The J gene is TRBJ1-5, the V gene TRBV20-1, with TRBD1 as a possible D gene (6 bases). Germline assignment: CDR1 DFQATT and CDR2 SNEGSKA (reference sequence). There are 15 residues in the CDR3. V shed 5 bases and J shed 2 bases, with 16 bases lying between them.